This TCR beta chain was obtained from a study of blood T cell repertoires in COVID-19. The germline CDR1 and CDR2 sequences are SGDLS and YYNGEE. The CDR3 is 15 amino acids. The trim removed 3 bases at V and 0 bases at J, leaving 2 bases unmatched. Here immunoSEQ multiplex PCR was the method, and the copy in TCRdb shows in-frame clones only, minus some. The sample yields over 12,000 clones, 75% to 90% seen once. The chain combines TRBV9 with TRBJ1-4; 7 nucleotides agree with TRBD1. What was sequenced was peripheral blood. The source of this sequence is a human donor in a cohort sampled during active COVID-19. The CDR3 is CASSGRGATNEKLFF. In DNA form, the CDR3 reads TGTGCCAGCAGCGGCAGGGGGGCAACTAATGAAAAACTGTTTTTT.